Below are 26 T cell receptor beta chains sequenced from a single sample in a study of blood T cell repertoires in COVID-19 (dated by TCRdb to 2020 to 2022). The library was generated by the immunoSEQ multiplex PCR assay. In TCRdb, the immuneACCESS table is reduced to in-frame sequences with V and J assigned. These tables do not hold every clone; where another copy was compared, an unresolved V gene accounts for under half, and the others remain unexplained. For this sample the table gives over 200,000 clones, of which about 92% were detected only once. The ten biggest clones cover approximately 1.2% of the sample. The sequenced material came from peripheral blood. The origin of the receptors is a man aged 30 to 45 with acute or convalescent COVID-19.

The rearrangement joins TRBV2 to TRBJ1-2; 10 bases match TRBD1. CDR1 is SNHLY and CDR2 is FYNNEI in the germline V gene. There are 13 residues in the CDR3. V lost 6 bases to trimming and J lost 3 bases; unmatched junction nucleotides: 1. CDR3 nucleotide sequence: TGTGCCAGCAGGACAGGGGGCGACTATGGCTACACCTTC. Its translation: CASRTGGDYGYTF.

The CDR3 spells CASSEGRQAFF. CDR3 coding DNA: TGTGCCAGCAGTGAAGGGCGGCAAGCTTTCTTT. The chain joins TRBV6-1 to TRBJ1-1; no clear D. Germline CDR1 and CDR2: MNHNS and SASEGT. Between the trimmed V and J ends, which lost 1 base and 9 bases, there was a span of 6 bases. This CDR3 comprises 11 residues.

The chain has TRBV30 and TRBJ2-1, with TRBD2 identical over 10 bases. The CDR3 length is 14 residues. Germline V gives CDR1 GTSNPN, CDR2 SVGIG (reference sequence). The junction had 5 bases not matched to a gene; V was cut back by 3 bases and J by 6 bases. The CDR3 protein is CAWSPLAGVNEQFF. For the CDR3, the DNA is TGTGCCTGGAGCCCCCTAGCGGGAGTCAATGAGCAGTTCTTC.

The chain links TRBV6-6 to TRBJ1-2; 11 bases fit TRBD1. CDR3 length equals 15 residues. V trimming: 6 bases; J trimming: 9 bases; junction bases outside the gene matches: 12. The germline V gene has CDR1 MNHNY and CDR2 SVGAGI (reference sequence). CDR3 DNA sequence: TGTGCCAGCAGCTTCGATCTGGACAGGGGGCATCGCTACACCTTC. It encodes CASSFDLDRGHRYTF.

This clone appeared once. The CDR3 region has the DNA TGTGCCAGCAGAGACCTAGGACAGGGGAAAGAGACCCAGTACTTC. Protein: CASRDLGQGKETQYF. The chain carries TRBV27 and TRBJ2-5; 9 positions match TRBD1. Losses at the gene ends were 6 bases for V and 3 bases for J; bases not matched to a gene: 8. The CDR3 has 15 amino acids. CDR1 is MNHEY, CDR2 SMNVEV, per germline (reference sequence).

The rearrangement links TRBV11-2 to TRBJ2-7, with TRBD1 matching 10 bases. Per the germline V gene, CDR1 is SGHAT and CDR2 is FQNNGV. The CDR3 has 14 amino acids. V trimming: 1 base; J trimming: 3 bases; junction bases outside the gene matches: 0. This CDR3 reads CASSLGTGGYEQYF. DNA of the CDR3: TGTGCCAGCAGCTTAGGGACAGGGGGCTACGAGCAGTACTTC.

This chain joins TRBV2 and TRBJ2-5; tentative D call: TRBD1 (6 bases). Deletions cut 6 bases from V and 5 bases from J, with 10 bases between. CDR3 length: 12 amino acids. Germline loops: CDR1 SNHLY, CDR2 FYNNEI. CDR3 bases: TGTGCCAGCAGACAGGGAAGGGAGACCCAGTACTTC. Its protein product is CASRQGRETQYF. Full variable domain (missing parts from reference TRBV2 and TRBJ2-5): EPEVTQTPSHQVTQMGQEVILRCVPISNHLYFYWYRQILGQKVEFLVSFYNNEISEKSEIFDDQFSVERPDGSNFTLKIRSTKLEDSAMYFCASRQGRETQYFGPGTRLLVL.

V gene TRBV21-1 combines with J gene TRBJ1-4; the table's TRBD1 call for D was not verified on the DNA. TRBV21-1 is shown as a pseudogene. The CDR3 spans 14 residues. CDR3 nucleotide sequence: TGTGCCAGCAGACCCGACAGTCTTAATGAAAAACTGTTTTTT. This codes for CASRPDSLNEKLFF.

The V gene is TRBV6-1, the J gene TRBJ2-1; D ambiguous. The V end was cut by 2 bases, the J end by 3 bases, with 5 bases between. The CDR3 runs to 13 residues. The germline V gene encodes CDR1 MNHNS and CDR2 SASEGT. CDR3 region: CASSESFYNEQFF. CDR3 DNA sequence: TGTGCCAGCAGTGAATCATTCTACAATGAGCAGTTCTTC.

The rearrangement joins TRBV28 to TRBJ2-3; possibly TRBD1 for D (5 bases). Between the trimmed V and J ends, which lost 4 bases and 3 bases, there was a span of 11 bases. Germline values: CDR1 MDHEN, CDR2 SYDVKM. The CDR3 runs to 14 residues. The CDR3 DNA follows: TGTGCCAGCAGTTCCTTCCAGGGAACAGATACGCAGTATTTT. Protein: CASSSFQGTDTQYF.

V usage is TRBV7-3 and J usage is TRBJ2-7; TRBD2 agrees at 9 bases. The V segment lost 2 bases and the J segment 8 bases; nucleotides outside the gene matches: 10. The germline V gene has CDR1 SGHTA and CDR2 FQGTGA. This CDR3 region has 15 residues. The CDR3 here is CASSLEASGDLKQYF. CDR3 sequence (DNA): TGTGCCAGCAGCTTAGAGGCTAGCGGGGACTTGAAGCAGTACTTC.

This rearrangement joins TRBV7-6 to TRBJ1-1; no definite D call. This CDR3 has 16 amino acids. From germline, CDR1 is SGHVS and CDR2 FNYEAQ. Trimming stripped 4 bases from V and 5 bases from J, with 20 bases between. CDR3 sequence (DNA): TGTGCCAGCAGCTCAGGTGCGGGTATGGCGGGTACTGAAGCTTTCTTT. Residues: CASSSGAGMAGTEAFF. Full variable domain (outside the CDR3, taken from reference TRBV7-6 and TRBJ1-1): GAGVSQSPRYKVTKRGQDVALRCDPISGHVSLYWYRQALGQGPEFLTYFNYEAQQDKSGLPNDRFSAERPEGSISTLTIQRTEQRDSAMYRCASSSGAGMAGTEAFFGQGTRLTVV.

This rearrangement joins TRBV2 to TRBJ2-7, with 7 positions matching TRBD2. The V gene end was trimmed by 5 bases and the J gene end by 0 bases; junction bases not matched to a gene: 10. This CDR3 is 16 amino acids long. Germline CDR1 and CDR2: SNHLY and FYNNEI. CDR3 sequence: CASSPFSGGGSYEQYF. The CDR3 DNA follows: TGTGCCAGCAGTCCTTTCAGCGGCGGGGGCTCCTACGAGCAGTACTTC.

V and J are TRBV5-1 and TRBJ2-2; D is possibly TRBD1 (6 bases). Germline lookup yields CDR1 SGHRS and CDR2 YFSETQ. V lost 3 bases, J lost 5 bases, and 14 bases lay in between. There are 15 residues in the CDR3. CDR3 residues: CASSSGQQGTGELFF. CDR3 nucleotides: TGCGCCAGCAGCTCTGGACAGCAAGGGACCGGGGAGCTGTTTTTT.

This clone was observed once. This chain uses TRBV12-3 or TRBV12-4 with TRBJ1-2; D not resolved. V was trimmed by 4 bases and J by 6 bases, leaving 6 bases between them. The CDR3 totals 11 residues. The CDR3 DNA sequence: TGTGCCAGCAGTTGGAGGAATGGCTACACCTTC. Amino acid sequence: CASSWRNGYTF.

The chain is built from TRBV9 and TRBJ2-3, with 11 positions matching TRBD2. The CDR3 runs to 15 residues. Germline trimming cut 4 bases from V and 2 bases from J; bases unmatched to any gene: 3. From germline, CDR1 is SGDLS and CDR2 YYNGEE. CDR3 in DNA: TGTGCCAGCAGCAAGGGACTAGCGGTCACAGATACGCAGTATTTT. Translation: CASSKGLAVTDTQYF.

The chain has TRBV3-1 (or the pseudogene TRBV3-2) and TRBJ2-1; unclear D gene. Trimming pared 0 bases from V and 9 bases from J, leaving 12 bases between. The CDR3 is 14 residues long. CDR1 is LGHDT, CDR2 YNNKEL, per germline (reference sequence). CDR3 in DNA: TGTGCCAGCAGCCAAGATGGTGGTAGGAGTGAGCAGTTCTTC. Its protein is CASSQDGGRSEQFF.

This clone appeared a single time. The genes are TRBV15 and TRBJ1-4; D is uncertain. The V gene's germline CDR1 is LNHNV and CDR2 YYDKDF (reference sequence). Between the trimmed V and J ends, which lost 5 bases and 0 bases, there was a span of 10 bases. The CDR3 sequence is 15 residues long. CDR3 coding DNA: TGTGCCACCAGCTTCGCCCGCGCAACTAATGAAAAACTGTTTTTT. It yields the protein CATSFARATNEKLFF.

Concerning this clone: The junction and the germline gene differ at one end; a read error may be behind it. The chain employs TRBV7-7 and TRBJ2-2; 9 nucleotides agree with TRBD1. Germline CDR1 reads SSHAT; CDR2 reads FNYEAQ (reference sequence). This CDR3 contains 17 residues. The chain's CDR3 is CASSPKQGARDTGELFF. For the CDR3, the DNA is TGTGCTAGCAGCCCCAAACAGGGGGCGCGGGACACCGGGGAGCTGTTTTTT. The full variable domain, rest sourced from reference TRBV7-7 and TRBJ2-2, is GAGVSQSPRYKVTKRGQDVTLRCDPISSHATLYWYQQALGQGPEFLTYFNYEAQPDKSGLPSDRFSAERPEGSISTLTIQRTEQRDSAMYRCASSPKQGARDTGELFFGEGSRLTVL.

This chain connects TRBV7-3 to TRBJ2-3; 11 bases align to TRBD2. Germline trimming cut 1 base from V and 6 bases from J; bases unmatched to any gene: 6. This CDR3 spans 16 amino acids. Per germline, CDR1 SGHTA and CDR2 FQGTGA. The CDR3 is CASSLIGTSGSDTQYF. Written as DNA, the CDR3 is TGTGCCAGCAGCTTAATCGGGACTAGCGGATCGGATACGCAGTATTTT.

The rearrangement links TRBV6-5 to TRBJ2-6, with 8 bases aligning to TRBD2. The CDR3 spans 15 residues. The V gene's germline CDR1 is MNHEY and CDR2 SVGAGI. V trimming: 3 bases; J trimming: 2 bases; junction bases outside the gene matches: 0. The CDR3 loop is CASSYSGAGANVLTF. CDR3 nucleotide sequence: TGTGCCAGCAGTTATAGCGGGGCTGGGGCCAACGTCCTGACTTTC.

The chain links TRBV5-6 to TRBJ1-5; 11 nucleotides match TRBD1. CDR1 and CDR2 (germline): SGHDT, YYEEEE. The trim removed 5 bases at V and 6 bases at J, leaving 7 bases unmatched. The CDR3 runs 15 residues. The CDR3 bases are TGTGCCAGCAGTCCGGACAGGGGGCGTTTTCAGCCCCAGCATTTT. Its translation: CASSPDRGRFQPQHF. Using reference TRBV5-6 and TRBJ1-5 for the parts outside the CDR3, the full variable domain is DAGVTQSPTHLIKTRGQQVTLRCSPKSGHDTVSWYQQALGQGPQFIFQYYEEEERQRGNFPDRFSGHQFPNYSSELNVNALLLGDSALYLCASSPDRGRFQPQHFGDGTRLSIL.

The chain carries TRBV2 and TRBJ2-3, with D hard to call. V lost 2 bases, J lost 2 bases, and 8 bases lay in between. The CDR3 contains 14 residues. Germline assignment: CDR1 SNHLY and CDR2 FYNNEI. This CDR3 reads CASSEMGLTDTQYF. The CDR3 bases are TGTGCCAGCAGTGAAATGGGCCTCACAGATACGCAGTATTTT. The entire variable domain, with the rest obtained from reference TRBV2 and TRBJ2-3, is as follows: EPEVTQTPSHQVTQMGQEVILRCVPISNHLYFYWYRQILGQKVEFLVSFYNNEISEKSEIFDDQFSVERPDGSNFTLKIRSTKLEDSAMYFCASSEMGLTDTQYFGPGTRLTVL.

The chain has TRBV28 and TRBJ2-7, with D perhaps matching TRBD1 (6 bases). In germline, CDR1 is MDHEN, CDR2 SYDVKM. The V and J ends lost 5 bases and 3 bases respectively, with 8 bases between them. This CDR3 comprises 12 residues. The CDR3 loop reads CASSRDNYEQYF. CDR3 in DNA: TGTGCCAGCAGTAGGGACAACTACGAGCAGTACTTC.

The J gene is TRBJ1-2, the V gene TRBV19, with TRBD1 matching 10 bases. Germline trimming cut 8 bases from V and 6 bases from J; bases unmatched to any gene: 18. The CDR3 contains 17 residues. CDR1 LNHDA and CDR2 SQIVND come from the germline V gene (reference sequence). The CDR3 sequence is CASHTSTTGGASDGYTF. The DNA of the CDR3 is TGTGCCAGTCATACCTCGACGACAGGGGGCGCCTCTGATGGCTACACCTTC.

The chain recombines TRBV4-1 with TRBJ1-1; 7 bases map to TRBD1. The ends lost 1 base at V and 6 bases at J; junction bases unmatched: 8. CDR1 and CDR2 from the germline V gene are MGHRA and YSYEKL. The length of the CDR3 is 15 residues. The chain's CDR3 is CASSQVVGTVSEAFF. In nucleotides, the CDR3 is TGCGCCAGCAGCCAAGTTGTCGGGACAGTGTCTGAAGCTTTCTTT.